A selection of T cell receptor beta chains follows, all from one sample in a study of Graves' ophthalmopathy and Graves' hyperthyroidism. TCRdb reprocessed the multiplex PCR reads via MiXCR and lists one record per CDR3 protein. The sample contains approximately 700,000 distinct CDR3 sequences, approximately 39% of which appear only once. Material: peripheral blood. The source of these receptors is an adult man with Graves' ophthalmopathy. Each CDR3 is given with its conserved first and last residue. Each record gives: D gene, V gene, J gene, clone size, CDR3 protein, CDR3 DNA. D genes are given only for firm matches. Only some rows state a clone size, as once, few, many or a class for expanded clones.

d_gene: NA
v_gene: TRBV24-1
j_gene: TRBJ2-2
abundance: few
CDR3aa: CATSGQGNTGELFF
CDR3nt: TGTGCCACCAGTGGCCAGGGGAACACCGGGGAGCTGTTTTTT

d_gene: NA
v_gene: TRBV7-8
j_gene: TRBJ1-1
abundance: many
CDR3aa: CASSFFQGGTEAFF
CDR3nt: TGTGCCAGCAGCTTCTTCCAGGGTGGGACTGAAGCTTTCTTT

d_gene: NA
v_gene: TRBV7-2
j_gene: TRBJ1-4
abundance: NA
CDR3aa: CASSLSTRVDEKLFF
CDR3nt: TGTGCCAGCAGCTTGTCGACCAGGGTGGACGAAAAACTGTTTTTT

d_gene: TRBD1
v_gene: TRBV15
j_gene: TRBJ2-7
abundance: many
CDR3aa: CATSRGQGSYEQYF
CDR3nt: TGTGCCACCAGCAGAGGACAGGGTTCCTACGAGCAGTACTTC

d_gene: NA
v_gene: TRBV10-3
j_gene: TRBJ1-5
abundance: NA
CDR3aa: CAISTTDRGRAKYF
CDR3nt: TGTGCCATCAGCACCACGGACAGAGGGAGGGCGAAGTATTTT

d_gene: NA
v_gene: TRBV14
j_gene: TRBJ1-4
abundance: NA
CDR3aa: CASSHRGFEKLFF
CDR3nt: TGTGCCAGCAGCCACAGGGGATTCGAAAAACTGTTTTTT

d_gene: NA
v_gene: TRBV6-5
j_gene: TRBJ1-2
abundance: many
CDR3aa: CASSRDRTAYGYTF
CDR3nt: TGTGCCAGCAGCCGCGACCGGACGGCCTATGGCTACACCTTC

d_gene: TRBD1
v_gene: TRBV20-1
j_gene: TRBJ1-1
abundance: many
CDR3aa: CSARDRDRESHTEAFF
CDR3nt: TGCAGTGCTAGAGACCGGGACAGGGAATCCCACACTGAAGCTTTCTTT

d_gene: NA
v_gene: TRBV10-3
j_gene: TRBJ1-6
abundance: few
CDR3aa: CASSSLQEKGSYNSPLHF
CDR3nt: TGTGCCAGCAGTTCCCTACAGGAGAAAGGGTCCTATAATTCACCCCTCCACTTT

d_gene: NA
v_gene: TRBV25-1
j_gene: TRBJ2-7
abundance: many
CDR3aa: CASSPKASGHYEQYF
CDR3nt: TGTGCCAGCAGCCCGAAAGCCTCAGGACACTACGAGCAGTACTTC

d_gene: NA
v_gene: TRBV25-1
j_gene: TRBJ1-5
abundance: NA
CDR3aa: CASSSGMQGGNQPQLF
CDR3nt: TGTGCCAGCAGTTCAGGAATGCAGGGCGGCAATCAGCCCCAGCTTTTT

d_gene: TRBD2
v_gene: TRBV25-1
j_gene: TRBJ2-2
abundance: many
CDR3aa: CASSESTSGRGVTGELFF
CDR3nt: TGTGCCAGCAGTGAATCAACTAGCGGGAGGGGGGTTACCGGGGAGCTGTTTTTT

d_gene: NA
v_gene: TRBV2
j_gene: TRBJ2-5
abundance: NA
CDR3aa: CASSLGGAHGTQYF
CDR3nt: TGTGCCAGCTCCCTTGGGGGGGCACACGGGACCCAGTACTTC

d_gene: NA
v_gene: TRBV7-2
j_gene: TRBJ2-2
abundance: few
CDR3aa: CASSLGPYTRVSPGELFF
CDR3nt: TGTGCCAGCAGCTTAGGCCCCTACACTAGAGTTTCCCCCGGGGAGCTGTTTTTT

d_gene: NA
v_gene: TRBV2
j_gene: TRBJ2-2
abundance: once
CDR3aa: CASSEAGSMNTGELFF
CDR3nt: TGTGCCAGCAGTGAGGCAGGGAGCATGAACACTGGGGAGCTGTTTTTT

d_gene: TRBD1
v_gene: TRBV20-1
j_gene: TRBJ1-2
abundance: many
CDR3aa: CSGEKGGAGGYTF
CDR3nt: TGCAGTGGGGAAAAAGGGGGCGCTGGTGGCTACACCTTC

d_gene: TRBD1
v_gene: TRBV19
j_gene: TRBJ1-6
abundance: NA
CDR3aa: CASSTGGRFNSPLHF
CDR3nt: TGTGCCAGTAGTACAGGGGGGCGCTTTAATTCACCCCTCCACTTT

d_gene: NA
v_gene: TRBV6-1
j_gene: TRBJ1-1
abundance: NA
CDR3aa: CASSPRTVMNTEAFF
CDR3nt: TGTGCCAGCAGTCCTCGGACAGTGATGAACACTGAAGCTTTCTTT

d_gene: NA
v_gene: TRBV7-2
j_gene: TRBJ1-6
abundance: many
CDR3aa: CASRSTGHNSPLHF
CDR3nt: TGTGCCAGCAGGAGTACAGGGCATAATTCACCCCTCCACTTT

d_gene: NA
v_gene: TRBV12-3/TRBV12-4
j_gene: TRBJ1-1
abundance: many
CDR3aa: CASSLRSSAFF
CDR3nt: TGTGCCAGCAGTTTGAGGAGTTCGGCTTTCTTT

d_gene: NA
v_gene: TRBV7-9
j_gene: TRBJ2-5
abundance: NA
CDR3aa: CASSLGLLETQYF
CDR3nt: TGTGCCAGCAGCTTAGGACTGCTGGAGACCCAGTACTTC

d_gene: NA
v_gene: TRBV7-3
j_gene: TRBJ1-3
abundance: NA
CDR3aa: CASSFRAGVENTIYF
CDR3nt: TGTGCCAGCAGCTTCAGAGCGGGAGTCGAAAACACCATATATTTT

d_gene: NA
v_gene: TRBV2
j_gene: TRBJ2-1
abundance: NA
CDR3aa: CASQRNEQFF
CDR3nt: TGTGCCAGCCAACGGAATGAGCAGTTCTTC

d_gene: NA
v_gene: TRBV19
j_gene: TRBJ1-3
abundance: NA
CDR3aa: CASRSQASGNTIYF
CDR3nt: TGTGCCAGTAGATCGCAGGCCTCTGGAAACACCATATATTTT

d_gene: NA
v_gene: TRBV24-1
j_gene: TRBJ2-2
abundance: NA
CDR3aa: CATSDLQGSYTGELFF
CDR3nt: TGTGCCACCAGTGATTTGCAGGGGTCCTACACCGGGGAGCTGTTTTTT

d_gene: TRBD1
v_gene: TRBV11-2
j_gene: TRBJ2-2
abundance: once
CDR3aa: CASSIGQGDAGELFF
CDR3nt: TGTGCCAGCAGCATAGGACAGGGTGACGCCGGGGAGCTGTTTTTT

d_gene: NA
v_gene: TRBV14
j_gene: TRBJ1-1
abundance: NA
CDR3aa: CASSQDPDFEAFF
CDR3nt: TGTGCCAGCAGCCAAGACCCAGACTTTGAAGCTTTCTTT

d_gene: TRBD1
v_gene: TRBV29-1
j_gene: TRBJ1-2
abundance: NA
CDR3aa: CSALDRGLTIYGYTF
CDR3nt: TGCAGCGCCCTGGACAGGGGTTTAACTATCTATGGCTACACCTTC

d_gene: TRBD1
v_gene: TRBV2
j_gene: TRBJ2-3
abundance: NA
CDR3aa: CATGQGADTQYF
CDR3nt: TGTGCCACAGGACAGGGAGCAGATACGCAGTATTTT

d_gene: NA
v_gene: TRBV7-9
j_gene: TRBJ2-5
abundance: many
CDR3aa: CASSFNLGTSGQETQYF
CDR3nt: TGTGCCAGCAGCTTCAACCTCGGGACGAGCGGACAAGAGACCCAGTACTTC

d_gene: NA
v_gene: TRBV19
j_gene: TRBJ1-1
abundance: NA
CDR3aa: CASSPGRGNTEAFF
CDR3nt: TGTGCCAGTAGTCCGGGGAGGGGCAACACTGAAGCTTTCTTT

d_gene: NA
v_gene: TRBV10-3
j_gene: TRBJ2-7
abundance: NA
CDR3aa: CAISPSGDKTYEQYF
CDR3nt: TGTGCCATCAGTCCCTCGGGAGACAAGACCTACGAGCAGTACTTC

d_gene: TRBD2
v_gene: TRBV20-1
j_gene: TRBJ2-5
abundance: many
CDR3aa: CSAPRFLAGRQETQYF
CDR3nt: TGCAGCGCCCCTAGGTTCCTAGCGGGACGCCAAGAGACCCAGTACTTC

d_gene: TRBD1
v_gene: TRBV5-1
j_gene: TRBJ2-7
abundance: NA
CDR3aa: CASSRDRGGTGEQYF
CDR3nt: TGCGCCAGCAGCAGGGACAGGGGAGGCACCGGGGAGCAGTACTTC

d_gene: TRBD1
v_gene: TRBV6-2/TRBV6-3
j_gene: TRBJ2-7
abundance: NA
CDR3aa: CASSSDWGTGKSEQYF
CDR3nt: TGTGCCAGCAGTTCGGATTGGGGGACAGGGAAATCCGAGCAATACTTC

d_gene: NA
v_gene: TRBV10-3
j_gene: TRBJ2-3
abundance: few
CDR3aa: CAISESRAVPDTQYF
CDR3nt: TGTGCCATCAGTGAGAGTAGAGCAGTCCCAGATACGCAGTATTTT

d_gene: NA
v_gene: TRBV30
j_gene: TRBJ2-7
abundance: few
CDR3aa: CAWGTYEQYF
CDR3nt: TGTGCCTGGGGGACTTACGAGCAGTACTTC

d_gene: NA
v_gene: TRBV10-3
j_gene: TRBJ1-1
abundance: many
CDR3aa: CAVAQGLNTEAFF
CDR3nt: TGTGCCGTCGCACAGGGCCTGAACACTGAAGCTTTCTTT

d_gene: NA
v_gene: TRBV7-2
j_gene: TRBJ1-6
abundance: many
CDR3aa: CASSLDSSYNSPLHF
CDR3nt: TGTGCCAGCAGCTTGGACAGCTCCTATAATTCACCCCTCCACTTT

d_gene: NA
v_gene: TRBV9
j_gene: TRBJ1-4
abundance: few
CDR3aa: CASSAIDTGAVEAKLFF
CDR3nt: TGTGCCAGCAGCGCGATTGACACGGGGGCCGTTGAAGCAAAACTGTTTTTT

d_gene: NA
v_gene: TRBV5-1
j_gene: TRBJ1-6
abundance: many
CDR3aa: CASSLEGFGNSPLHF
CDR3nt: TGCGCCAGCAGCTTGGAAGGGTTTGGTAATTCACCCCTCCACTTT

d_gene: NA
v_gene: TRBV10-3
j_gene: TRBJ1-3
abundance: NA
CDR3aa: CAISLTDSGNTIYF
CDR3nt: TGTGCCATCAGCCTGACAGACTCTGGAAACACCATATATTTT

d_gene: TRBD1
v_gene: TRBV25-1
j_gene: TRBJ1-6
abundance: NA
CDR3aa: CASSARDRESPLHF
CDR3nt: TGTGCCAGCAGTGCTAGAGACAGGGAATCACCCCTCCACTTT

d_gene: TRBD1
v_gene: TRBV7-8
j_gene: TRBJ2-6
abundance: once
CDR3aa: CASSLVGTGKAANVLTF
CDR3nt: TGTGCCAGCAGCTTAGTAGGGACAGGGAAAGCAGCCAACGTCCTGACTTTC

d_gene: TRBD1
v_gene: TRBV29-1
j_gene: TRBJ2-5
abundance: NA
CDR3aa: CSERTGSSQETQYF
CDR3nt: TGCAGCGAAAGGACAGGGAGCTCCCAAGAGACCCAGTACTTC

d_gene: NA
v_gene: TRBV2
j_gene: TRBJ1-5
abundance: NA
CDR3aa: CASRTERVAGYGQPQHF
CDR3nt: TGTGCCAGCAGGACGGAAAGGGTGGCAGGGTATGGTCAGCCCCAGCATTTT

d_gene: TRBD1
v_gene: TRBV13
j_gene: TRBJ1-5
abundance: NA
CDR3aa: CASSYSRGQEANQPQHF
CDR3nt: TGTGCCAGCAGTTACTCGAGGGGGCAGGAAGCGAATCAGCCCCAGCATTTT

d_gene: NA
v_gene: TRBV5-4
j_gene: TRBJ1-1
abundance: NA
CDR3aa: CASKSSIDPGYVDTEAFF
CDR3nt: TGTGCCAGCAAATCGAGCATTGATCCCGGGTATGTTGACACTGAAGCTTTCTTT

d_gene: NA
v_gene: TRBV29-1
j_gene: TRBJ2-1
abundance: few
CDR3aa: CSVVRGSYNEQFF
CDR3nt: TGCAGCGTTGTAAGGGGTTCCTACAATGAGCAGTTCTTC

d_gene: TRBD1
v_gene: TRBV12-3/TRBV12-4
j_gene: TRBJ1-2
abundance: NA
CDR3aa: CASSSPGGAKGNYGYTF
CDR3nt: TGTGCCAGCAGTTCTCCAGGGGGGGCGAAAGGAAACTATGGCTACACCTTC

d_gene: TRBD1
v_gene: TRBV25-1
j_gene: TRBJ1-2
abundance: NA
CDR3aa: CAAQGTGLVRYGYTF
CDR3nt: TGTGCTGCTCAGGGGACAGGCCTGGTACGCTATGGCTACACCTTC

d_gene: NA
v_gene: TRBV5-4
j_gene: TRBJ1-5
abundance: many
CDR3aa: CASSFGGRTKDQPQHF
CDR3nt: TGTGCCAGCAGCTTCGGGGGGCGGACCAAGGATCAGCCCCAGCATTTT

d_gene: TRBD2
v_gene: TRBV5-1
j_gene: TRBJ2-7
abundance: many
CDR3aa: CASSSVVGLAGVNGQYF
CDR3nt: TGCGCCAGCAGCTCGGTGGTGGGACTAGCGGGAGTCAATGGGCAGTACTTC

d_gene: TRBD1
v_gene: TRBV25-1
j_gene: TRBJ2-6
abundance: few
CDR3aa: CASSLFESYDRAGANVLTF
CDR3nt: TGTGCCAGCAGTTTATTCGAATCTTATGACAGGGCTGGGGCCAACGTCCTGACTTTC

d_gene: NA
v_gene: TRBV29-1
j_gene: TRBJ1-2
abundance: many
CDR3aa: CSVETGLYGYTF
CDR3nt: TGCAGCGTCGAGACCGGGTTATATGGCTACACCTTC

d_gene: NA
v_gene: TRBV10-2
j_gene: TRBJ2-7
abundance: many
CDR3aa: CATLGGLYEQYF
CDR3nt: TGCGCCACCTTGGGGGGACTCTACGAGCAGTACTTC

d_gene: NA
v_gene: TRBV5-1
j_gene: TRBJ2-7
abundance: many
CDR3aa: CASSLEDSDYEQYF
CDR3nt: TGCGCCAGCAGCTTGGAGGACAGCGATTACGAGCAGTACTTC

d_gene: NA
v_gene: TRBV7-9
j_gene: TRBJ2-5
abundance: once
CDR3aa: CASSLAGTPEETQYF
CDR3nt: TGTGCCAGCAGCCTCGCCGGGACACCCGAAGAGACCCAGTACTTC

d_gene: NA
v_gene: TRBV9
j_gene: TRBJ1-1
abundance: once
CDR3aa: CTSSVDWNTEAFF
CDR3nt: TGTACCAGCAGCGTAGACTGGAACACTGAAGCTTTCTTT

d_gene: TRBD2
v_gene: TRBV7-2
j_gene: TRBJ2-7
abundance: many
CDR3aa: CASSAGAYEQYF
CDR3nt: TGTGCCAGCAGCGCGGGAGCCTACGAGCAGTACTTC